The 30 T cell receptor beta chains below all came from one sample that was sequenced in a study of shared clonotypes between healthy human individuals. Repertoires were generated with immunoSEQ multiplex PCR, while TCRdb's copy carries only in-frame clones and drops some. This sample carries about 520,000 clones, over 75% of them seen once, and the ten largest clones take roughly an eighth. The source material was PBMCs. All receptors derive from a woman in her forties in good health. Some clones in this sample may be carry-over from other donors' samples.

This clone was counted between two and nine times. The rearrangement uses TRBV7-2 and TRBJ1-2, with D possibly TRBD1 on 6 matching bases. CDR3 size: 15 residues. Germline V gene data show CDR1 as SGHTA and CDR2 as FQGNSA. V gave up 7 bases and J gave up 2 bases, with 17 bases separating them. The CDR3 DNA sequence: TGTGCCAGCACCCCTTTCGCAGGGGCGAACTATGGCTACACCTTC. Translation gives CASTPFAGANYGYTF. Full variable domain (remainder filled in from reference TRBV7-2 and TRBJ1-2): GAGVSQSPSNKVTEKGKDVELRCDPISGHTALYWYRQSLGQGLEFLIYFQGNSAPDKSGLPSDRFSAERTGGSVSTLTIQRTQQEDSAVYLCASTPFAGANYGYTFGSGTRLTVV.

J is TRBJ2-7 and V is TRBV4-3; D unresolved. This CDR3 has 14 residues. In germline, CDR1 is LGHNA, CDR2 YSLEER. V lost 0 bases and J lost 0, with 6 bases in between. For the CDR3, the DNA is TGCGCCAGCAGCCAAGACCTAGTCTCCTACGAGCAGTACTTC. This sequence encodes CASSQDLVSYEQYF.

This clone was observed a single time. The CDR3 reads CASSLVAGGDQPQHF. CDR3 nucleotide sequence: TGTGCCAGCAGCTTGGTTGCAGGGGGCGACCAGCCCCAGCATTTT. This chain uses TRBV5-6 with TRBJ1-5, with 8 bases aligning to TRBD1. CDR1 and CDR2 from the germline V gene are SGHDT and YYEEEE. J gave up 7 bases and V 0 bases, and 6 bases lay outside the gene matches. The CDR3 covers 15 residues.

The genes are TRBV5-1 and TRBJ2-7; the D call may be TRBD1 or TRBD2 (5 bases each). CDR1 is SGHRS and CDR2 is YFSETQ in the germline V gene. The CDR3 is made up of 14 amino acids. V was trimmed by 4 bases and J by 0 bases, leaving 11 bases between them. CDR3 protein: CASSRDPSSYEQYF. For the CDR3, the DNA is TGCGCCAGCAGCAGGGACCCGAGCTCCTACGAGCAGTACTTC.

The chain has TRBV28 and TRBJ2-5; tentatively, D is TRBD1 (5 bases). V gave up 6 bases and J gave up 0 bases, with 11 bases separating them. The CDR3 sequence is 14 residues long. CDR1 is MDHEN and CDR2 is SYDVKM in the germline V gene. The CDR3 loop reads CASSPTVNQETQYF. CDR3 sequence (DNA): TGTGCCAGCAGCCCGACAGTTAACCAAGAGACCCAGTACTTC.

V usage is TRBV5-6 and J usage is TRBJ2-2; D not certain. The length of the CDR3 is 15 residues. The V gene lost 3 bases and the J gene lost 2 bases, with 11 bases spanning the gap. Germline loops: CDR1 SGHDT, CDR2 YYEEEE. Here the CDR3 reads CASSSTGRNTGELFF. CDR3 DNA: TGTGCCAGCAGCTCCACCGGGCGTAACACCGGGGAGCTGTTTTTT.

V is TRBV7-3 and J is TRBJ2-5, with TRBD2 identical over 11 bases. This CDR3 region has 16 residues. Germline CDR1 SGHTA, CDR2 FQGTGA. With V trimmed by 3 bases and J by 2 bases, 5 bases remained unmatched. The CDR3 region is CASSLGLAVKQETQYF. The CDR3 nucleotides read TGTGCCAGCAGCTTGGGACTAGCGGTAAAACAAGAGACCCAGTACTTC. The full variable domain, completed using reference TRBV7-3 and TRBJ2-5, is GAGVSQTPSNKVTEKGKYVELRCDPISGHTALYWYRQSLGQGPEFLIYFQGTGAADDSGLPNDRFFAVRPEGSVSTLKIQRTERGDSAVYLCASSLGLAVKQETQYFGPGTRLLVL.

Concerning this clone: Since a far larger clone is one base different, this is likely a read error. The rearrangement uses TRBV5-4 and TRBJ1-2, with a weak D call TRBD1 (6 bases). CDR3 size: 15 residues. CDR1 and CDR2 (germline): SGHNT, YYREEE (reference sequence). CDR3 amino acids: CASSLARKGDYCYTF. CDR3 in DNA: TGTGCCAGCAGCTTGGCCCGGAAGGGGGACTATTGCTACACCTTC. Based on the CDR3 plus reference TRBV5-4 and TRBJ1-2, the full variable domain is ETGVTQSPTHLIKTRGQQVTLRCSSQSGHNTVSWYQQALGQGPQFIFQYYREEENGRGNFPPRFSGLQFPNYSSELNVNALELDDSALYLCASSLARKGDYCYTFGSGTRLTVV.

This sequence joins TRBV7-2 and TRBJ2-5; D is unclear. V gave up 0 bases and J gave up 3 bases, with 11 bases separating them. Per germline, CDR1 SGHTA and CDR2 FQGNSA. The CDR3 is 15 residues long. The chain's CDR3 is CASSLAIGRKETQYF. The CDR3 bases are TGTGCCAGCAGCTTAGCGATTGGCAGGAAAGAGACCCAGTACTTC.

Turning to this clone: Since a far larger clone is one base different, this is likely a read error. The J gene is TRBJ2-5, the V gene TRBV2, with TRBD1 matching 7 bases. In germline, CDR1 is SNHLY, CDR2 FYNNEI. This CDR3 has 15 residues. Trimming at V came to 8 bases and at J to 3 bases, leaving 12 bases not matched to a gene. CDR3 in DNA: TGTGCCAGCGGCCCCGAACAGGGGTGGAAAGAGACCCAGTACTTC. This encodes CASGPEQGWKETQYF. Full variable domain (remainder filled in from reference TRBV2 and TRBJ2-5): EPEVTQTPSHQVTQMGQEVILRCVPISNHLYFYWYRQILGQKVEFLVSFYNNEISEKSEIFDDQFSVERPDGSNFTLKIRSTKLEDSAMYFCASGPEQGWKETQYFGPGTRLLVL.

J is TRBJ2-7 and V is TRBV5-1; D might be TRBD2 (6 bases). This CDR3 is built from 18 residues. V gave up 2 bases and J gave up 0 bases, with 21 bases separating them. Per germline, CDR1 SGHRS and CDR2 YFSETQ. The CDR3 DNA sequence: TGCGCCAGCAGCTTTAGTGCCCCGGGTGGGGGGAGCTCCTACGAGCAGTACTTC. Protein product: CASSFSAPGGGSSYEQYF.

This clone has more than one count but fewer than ten. The chain uses TRBV19 and TRBJ2-3; D ambiguous. Germline CDR1 is LNHDA and CDR2 is SQIVND (reference sequence). Trimming took 2 bases from V and 5 from J, leaving 17 bases between them. The CDR3 loop spans 16 amino acids. The chain's CDR3 is CASSILGPLPGDTQYF. The CDR3 DNA reads as TGTGCCAGTAGTATACTGGGCCCCTTACCCGGAGATACGCAGTATTTT.

The chain combines TRBV5-1 with TRBJ2-2; 10 positions agree with TRBD2. V lost 4 bases, J lost 6 bases, and 6 bases stayed unmatched. Germline V gives CDR1 SGHRS, CDR2 YFSETQ. The CDR3 has 15 amino acids. This chain's CDR3 is CASSSGLAEPGELFF. The DNA for the CDR3 is TGCGCCAGCAGCAGTGGACTAGCGGAGCCCGGGGAGCTGTTTTTT.

As DNA, the CDR3 is TGTGCCAGCAGCCAAGGGGGGACTAGCGGGAGGGCTGGTGAGGCGCAGTATTTT. It translates to CASSQGGTSGRAGEAQYF. This sequence joins TRBV4-2 and TRBJ2-3; 16 bases line up with TRBD2. The CDR3 covers 18 residues. The V gene end was trimmed by 1 base and the J gene end by 10 bases; junction bases not matched to a gene: 11. Germline CDR1 is LGHNA and CDR2 is YNFKEQ.

The DNA for the CDR3 is TGTGCCAGCACGGGACGAAACTCTGGGGCCAACGTCCTGACTTTC. It translates to CASTGRNSGANVLTF. The chain employs TRBV2 and TRBJ2-6, with D possibly being TRBD1 or TRBD2 (5 bases each). Per the germline V gene, CDR1 is SNHLY and CDR2 is FYNNEI. This CDR3 has 15 residues. V lost 7 bases and J lost 0, with 10 bases in between.

DNA for the CDR3: TGTGCCAGCAGCCACCCCTCGGGGGGGGAGCTGTTTTTT. Amino acids: CASSHPSGGELFF. The V gene is TRBV11-3, the J gene TRBJ2-2, with TRBD2 as a possible D gene (5 bases). The CDR3 is 13 residues long. The V gene's germline CDR1 is SGHNT and CDR2 YENEEA. The V end lost 5 bases, the J end lost 8 bases, and 12 bases lay between the germline ends.

This clone has just a few counts. The J gene is TRBJ2-3, the V gene TRBV28; 7 nucleotides agree with TRBD2. The CDR3 loop spans 14 amino acids. Germline V gene data show CDR1 as MDHEN and CDR2 as SYDVKM. The junction had 3 bases not matched to a gene; V was cut back by 5 bases and J by 1 base. In DNA, the CDR3 is TGTGCCAGCAGTCTCCGGGGGGGCACAGATACGCAGTATTTT. This translates into CASSLRGGTDTQYF. Variable domain in full (rest from reference TRBV28 and TRBJ2-3): DVKVTQSSRYLVKRTGEKVFLECVQDMDHENMFWYRQDPGLGLRLIYFSYDVKMKEKGDIPEGYSVSREKKERFSLILESASTNQTSMYLCASSLRGGTDTQYFGPGTRLTVL.

The chain couples TRBV28 to TRBJ1-2, with no clear D. V gave up 2 bases and J gave up 5 bases, with 9 bases separating them. Germline V gene lookup returns CDR1 MDHEN and CDR2 SYDVKM. CDR3 length: 13 amino acids. CDR3 nucleotide sequence: TGTGCCAGCAGTTTAGCAGTGGAGTATGGCTACACCTTC. It is translated as CASSLAVEYGYTF.

This clone was observed once. A far larger clone is one nucleotide away, so this likely arose from a read error. Other nucleotide sequences in the sample specify the same CDR3. The gene calls are TRBV5-1 and TRBJ2-7; perhaps TRBD1 as D (6 bases). Germline CDR1 SGHRS, CDR2 YFSETQ. This CDR3 spans 13 amino acids. CDR3 sequence: CASSLGAFDGQYF. In DNA, the CDR3 is TGCGCTAGCAGCTTGGGGGCCTTTGATGGGCAGTACTTC.

The chain carries TRBV27 and TRBJ2-5; possible D gene TRBD1, 6 bases. Germline V gene lookup returns CDR1 MNHEY and CDR2 SMNVEV (reference sequence). The CDR3 is 14 residues long. Trimming left V 2 bases short and J 4 bases short, with 11 bases between. The chain's CDR3 is CASSLEGVPETQYF. CDR3 sequence (DNA): TGTGCCAGCAGTTTAGAGGGGGTTCCAGAGACCCAGTACTTC.

This clone was counted only a few times. The chain combines TRBV25-1 with TRBJ2-7; TRBD2 matches at 10 bases. CDR1 is MGHDK and CDR2 is SYGVNS in the germline V gene. The CDR3 covers 13 residues. V was pared by 5 bases and J by 3 bases, with 1 base of the junction left unmatched. This CDR3 is CASSRTSGYEQYF. Here the CDR3 DNA reads TGTGCCAGCAGTCGGACTAGCGGCTACGAGCAGTACTTC.

Points on this clone: It is likely a read error: a sequence one base away is far more abundant. The chain employs TRBV9 and TRBJ2-2; a possible D gene is TRBD1 (5 bases). The CDR3 has 14 residues. CDR1 is SGDLS and CDR2 is YYNGEE in the germline V gene. CDR3 bases: TGTGCCAGCAGCAACACAGGCGCCACCAGGGAGCTGTTTTTT. It codes for CASSNTGATRELFF.

For this clone: A far larger clone is only one base removed, so a read error is likely. CDR3 sequence reads: CASSWGRASGNTIYF. In DNA form, the CDR3 reads TGTGCCAGCAGTTGGGGCAGGGCTTCTGGAAACACCATATATTTT. V is TRBV6-6 and J is TRBJ1-3; tentatively, D is TRBD1 (5 bases). This CDR3 is built from 15 residues. Trimming shortened V by 4 bases and J by 1 base, and 11 bases separated the two germline ends. In germline, CDR1 is MNHNY, CDR2 SVGAGI (reference sequence).

The chain couples TRBV27 to TRBJ2-5, with TRBD2 matching 8 bases. CDR1 is MNHEY, CDR2 SMNVEV, per germline (reference sequence). CDR3 size: 14 residues. J lost 5 bases, V lost 6 bases, and 8 bases had no gene match. CDR3 DNA sequence: TGTGCCAGCAGCTCTGCCGGGACTAGGGAGACCCAGTACTTC. It translates to CASSSAGTRETQYF.

This clone was recorded only once. V gene TRBV7-2 combines with J gene TRBJ2-7; D not resolved. The germline V gene has CDR1 SGHTA and CDR2 FQGNSA. This CDR3 has 15 amino acids. Trimming cost V 0 bases and J 6 bases, with 15 bases left between them. The CDR3 is CASSLAGGKLTEQYF. The CDR3 DNA follows: TGTGCCAGCAGCTTAGCTGGCGGTAAATTGACCGAGCAGTACTTC.

A note on this clone: Given a far larger clone just one base away, this is likely a sequencing read error. The limits of the CDR3 on the DNA are not certain, so only TCRdb's listed CDR3 is given. Other DNA sequences in the sample encode the same CDR3. This chain connects TRBV29-1 to TRBJ2-3; the table's D call TRBD2 went unverified against the DNA. Germline CDR1 SQVTM, CDR2 ANQGSEA. The CDR3 contains 14 residues when both ends are counted. The CDR3 loop reads CSVGAGTATDTQYF.

The chain uses TRBV18 and TRBJ2-7; tentative D call: TRBD2 (6 bases). CDR3 length: 13 amino acids. The V and J ends lost 0 bases and 3 bases respectively, with 6 bases between them. CDR1 is KGHSH and CDR2 is LQKENI in the germline V gene. The CDR3 DNA is TGTGCCAGCTCACCACCGACTAGCTACGAGCAGTACTTC. This sequence encodes CASSPPTSYEQYF.

This chain links TRBV6-1 with TRBJ2-3; a weak D match, TRBD2 (5 bases). This CDR3 has 17 residues. Germline lookup yields CDR1 MNHNS and CDR2 SASEGT. Deletions cut 2 bases from V and 0 bases from J, with 15 bases between. This CDR3 is CASSERRWEKSTDTQYF. The DNA of the CDR3 is TGTGCCAGCAGTGAAAGGAGGTGGGAGAAGAGCACAGATACGCAGTATTTT.

The V call is TRBV7-2, the J call TRBJ2-3, with 7 bases lining up with TRBD2. The CDR3 has 15 amino acids. CDR1 SGHTA and CDR2 FQGNSA come from the germline V gene. J lost 0 bases, V lost 5 bases, and 5 bases had no gene match. The CDR3 sequence is CASSSSGLSTDTQYF. Here the CDR3 DNA reads TGTGCCAGCAGCAGTAGCGGGCTGAGCACAGATACGCAGTATTTT.

This rearrangement joins TRBV9 to TRBJ2-3, with D possibly being TRBD1 or TRBD2 (6 bases each). V was trimmed by 0 bases and J by 4 bases, leaving 12 bases between them. Germline V gene lookup returns CDR1 SGDLS and CDR2 YYNGEE. The CDR3 runs 15 residues. The CDR3 region is CASSVGGATADTQYF. In DNA, the CDR3 is TGTGCCAGCAGCGTAGGGGGGGCAACGGCAGATACGCAGTATTTT.